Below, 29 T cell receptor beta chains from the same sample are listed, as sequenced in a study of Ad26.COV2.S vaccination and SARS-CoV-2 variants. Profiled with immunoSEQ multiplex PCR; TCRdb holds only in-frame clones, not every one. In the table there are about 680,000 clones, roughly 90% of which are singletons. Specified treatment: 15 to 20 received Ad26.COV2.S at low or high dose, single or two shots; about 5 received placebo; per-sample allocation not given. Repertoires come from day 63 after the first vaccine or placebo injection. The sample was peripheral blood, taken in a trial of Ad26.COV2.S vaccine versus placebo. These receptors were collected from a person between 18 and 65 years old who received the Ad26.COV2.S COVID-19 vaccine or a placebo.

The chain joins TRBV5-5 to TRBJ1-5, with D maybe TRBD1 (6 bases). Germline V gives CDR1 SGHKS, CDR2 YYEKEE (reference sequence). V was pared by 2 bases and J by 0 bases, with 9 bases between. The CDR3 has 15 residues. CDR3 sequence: CASSFNRVSNQPQHF. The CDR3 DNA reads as TGTGCCAGCAGCTTCAACAGGGTTAGCAATCAGCCCCAGCATTTT.

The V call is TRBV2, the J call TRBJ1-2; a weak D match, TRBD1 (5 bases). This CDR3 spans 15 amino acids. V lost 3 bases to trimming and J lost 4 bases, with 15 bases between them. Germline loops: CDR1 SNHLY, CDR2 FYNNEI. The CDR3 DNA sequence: TGTGCCAGCAGTGAGTCTCGGGGGGTGAGCTATGGCTACACCTTC. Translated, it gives CASSESRGVSYGYTF.

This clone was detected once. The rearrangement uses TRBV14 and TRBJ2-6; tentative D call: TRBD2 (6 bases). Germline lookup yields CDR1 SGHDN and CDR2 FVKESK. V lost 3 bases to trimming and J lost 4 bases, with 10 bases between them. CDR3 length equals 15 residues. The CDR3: CASSQSGVGANVLTF. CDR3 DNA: TGTGCCAGCAGCCAGTCGGGGGTGGGGGCCAACGTCCTGACTTTC.

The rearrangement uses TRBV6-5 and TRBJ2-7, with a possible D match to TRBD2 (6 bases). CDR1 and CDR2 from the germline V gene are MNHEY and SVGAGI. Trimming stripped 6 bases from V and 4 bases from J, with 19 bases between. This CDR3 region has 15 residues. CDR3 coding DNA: TGTGCCAGCAGGGCCGGGGCGGGGATCAGGTACGAGCAGTACTTC. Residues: CASRAGAGIRYEQYF.

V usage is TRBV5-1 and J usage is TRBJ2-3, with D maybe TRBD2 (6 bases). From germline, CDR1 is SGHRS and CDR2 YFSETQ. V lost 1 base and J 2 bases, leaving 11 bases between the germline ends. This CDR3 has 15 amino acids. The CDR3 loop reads CASSLFGGYTDTQYF. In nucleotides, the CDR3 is TGCGCCAGCAGCTTGTTCGGGGGTTACACAGATACGCAGTATTTT.

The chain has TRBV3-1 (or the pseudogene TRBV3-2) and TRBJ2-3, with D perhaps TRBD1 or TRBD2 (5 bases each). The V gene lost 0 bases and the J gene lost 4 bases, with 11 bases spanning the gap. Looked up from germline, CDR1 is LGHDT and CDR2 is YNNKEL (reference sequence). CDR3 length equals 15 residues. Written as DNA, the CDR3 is TGTGCCAGCAGCCAAGATGCACTAGGGGCAGATACGCAGTATTTT. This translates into CASSQDALGADTQYF.

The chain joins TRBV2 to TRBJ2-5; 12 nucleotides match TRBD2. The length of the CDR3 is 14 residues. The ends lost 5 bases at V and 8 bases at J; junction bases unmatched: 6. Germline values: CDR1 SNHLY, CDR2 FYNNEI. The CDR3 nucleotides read TGTGCCAGCAGTTGGACTAGCGGGATGAGAACCCAGTACTTC. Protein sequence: CASSWTSGMRTQYF.

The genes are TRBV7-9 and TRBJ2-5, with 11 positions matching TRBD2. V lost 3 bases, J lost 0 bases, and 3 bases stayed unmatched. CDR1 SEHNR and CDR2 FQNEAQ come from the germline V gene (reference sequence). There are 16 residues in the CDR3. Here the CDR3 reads CASSFPSGGYQETQYF. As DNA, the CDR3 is TGTGCCAGCAGCTTCCCTAGCGGGGGGTACCAAGAGACCCAGTACTTC.

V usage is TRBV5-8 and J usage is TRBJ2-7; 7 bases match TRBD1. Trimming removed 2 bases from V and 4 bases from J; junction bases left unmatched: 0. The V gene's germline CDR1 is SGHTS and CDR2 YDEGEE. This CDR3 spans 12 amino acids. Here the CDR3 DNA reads TGTGCCAGCAGCTTACAGGGGTACGAGCAGTACTTC. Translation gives CASSLQGYEQYF.

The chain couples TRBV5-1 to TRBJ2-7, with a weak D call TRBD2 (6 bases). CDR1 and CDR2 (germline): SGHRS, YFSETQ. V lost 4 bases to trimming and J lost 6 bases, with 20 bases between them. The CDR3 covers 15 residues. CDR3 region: CASSLTRDLKGEQYF. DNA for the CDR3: TGCGCCAGCAGCCTAACCCGGGACTTAAAGGGCGAGCAGTACTTC.

The CDR3 DNA is TGTGCCAGCATCCCCCGGACAGGGAAGGGCTACACCTTC. Its translation: CASIPRTGKGYTF. The rearrangement uses TRBV6-5 and TRBJ1-2; TRBD1 matches 8 bases. CDR3 size: 13 residues. The germline V gene encodes CDR1 MNHEY and CDR2 SVGAGI. Losses at the gene ends were 7 bases for V and 8 bases for J; bases not matched to a gene: 9.

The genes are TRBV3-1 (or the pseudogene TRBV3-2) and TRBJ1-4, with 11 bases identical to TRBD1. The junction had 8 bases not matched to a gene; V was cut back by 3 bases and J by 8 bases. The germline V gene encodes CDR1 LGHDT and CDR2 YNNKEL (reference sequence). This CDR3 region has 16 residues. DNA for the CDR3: TGTGCCAGCAGCCACACATCCGGGACAGGGGGGGAAAAACTGTTTTTT. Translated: CASSHTSGTGGEKLFF.

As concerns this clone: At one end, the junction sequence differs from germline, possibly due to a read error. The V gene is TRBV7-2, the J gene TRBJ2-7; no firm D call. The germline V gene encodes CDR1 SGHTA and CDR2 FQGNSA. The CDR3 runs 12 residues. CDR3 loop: CASSLNSFEQYF. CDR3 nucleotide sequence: TGTGCCAGCAGCTTAAATTCCTTCGAGCAGTACTTC.

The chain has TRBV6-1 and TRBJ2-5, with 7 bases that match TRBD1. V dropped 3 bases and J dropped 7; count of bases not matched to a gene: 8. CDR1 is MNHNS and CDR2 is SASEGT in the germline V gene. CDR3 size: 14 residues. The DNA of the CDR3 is TGTGCCAGCAGTGACACTCAGGGGGTTGCGACCCAGTACTTC. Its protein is CASSDTQGVATQYF.

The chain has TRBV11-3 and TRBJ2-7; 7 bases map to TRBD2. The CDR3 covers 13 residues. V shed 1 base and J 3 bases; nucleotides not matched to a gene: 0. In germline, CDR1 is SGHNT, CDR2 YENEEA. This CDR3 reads CASSLASGYEQYF. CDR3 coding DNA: TGTGCCAGCAGCTTAGCTAGCGGCTACGAGCAGTACTTC.

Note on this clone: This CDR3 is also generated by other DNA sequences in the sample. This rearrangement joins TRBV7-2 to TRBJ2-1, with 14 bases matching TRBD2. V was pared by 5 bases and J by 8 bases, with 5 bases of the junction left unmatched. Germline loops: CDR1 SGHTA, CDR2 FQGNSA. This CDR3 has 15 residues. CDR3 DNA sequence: TGTGCCAGCAGCCTCGGACTAGCGGGGGGCTATGAGCAGTTCTTC. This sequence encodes CASSLGLAGGYEQFF.

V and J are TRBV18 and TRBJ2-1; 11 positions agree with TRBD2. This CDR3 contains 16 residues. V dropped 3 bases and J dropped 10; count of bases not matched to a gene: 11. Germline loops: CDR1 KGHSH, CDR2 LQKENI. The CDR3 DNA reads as TGTGCCAGCTCACCTCAGGAACTAGCGGGAGACCAGGAGCAGTTCTTC. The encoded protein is CASSPQELAGDQEQFF.

CDR3 bases: TGTGCCAGCTCTTCCAACATCATGAACACTGAAGCTTTCTTT. This translates into CASSSNIMNTEAFF. The gene calls are TRBV18 and TRBJ1-1; D gene ambiguous. The germline gives CDR1 KGHSH, CDR2 LQKENI. The length of the CDR3 is 14 residues. The V end was cut by 6 bases, the J end by 0 bases, with 11 bases between.

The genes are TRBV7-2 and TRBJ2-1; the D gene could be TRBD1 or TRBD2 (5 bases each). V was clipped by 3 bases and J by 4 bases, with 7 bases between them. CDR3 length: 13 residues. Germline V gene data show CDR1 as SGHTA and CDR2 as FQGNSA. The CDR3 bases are TGTGCCAGCAGCTTGGGGGAGTACAATGAGCAGTTCTTC. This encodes CASSLGEYNEQFF.

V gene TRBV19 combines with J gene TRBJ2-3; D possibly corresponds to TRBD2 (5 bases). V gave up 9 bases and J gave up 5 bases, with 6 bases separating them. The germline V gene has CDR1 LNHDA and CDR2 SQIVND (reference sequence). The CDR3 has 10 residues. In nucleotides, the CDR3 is TGTGCCAGCGAGGGAGATACGCAGTATTTT. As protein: CASEGDTQYF.

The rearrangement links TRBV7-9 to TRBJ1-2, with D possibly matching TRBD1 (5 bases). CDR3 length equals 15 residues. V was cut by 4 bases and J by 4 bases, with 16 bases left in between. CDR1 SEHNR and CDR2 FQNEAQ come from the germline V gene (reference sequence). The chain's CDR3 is CASSSRDFRFYGYTF. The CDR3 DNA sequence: TGTGCCAGCAGCTCCCGGGACTTTAGGTTCTATGGCTACACCTTC. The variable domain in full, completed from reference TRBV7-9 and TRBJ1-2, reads DTGVSQNPRHKITKRGQNVTFRCDPISEHNRLYWYRQTLGQGPEFLTYFQNEAQLEKSRLLSDRFSAERPKGSFSTLEIQRTEQGDSAMYLCASSSRDFRFYGYTFGSGTRLTVV.

The CDR3 here is CARTSGNNEQFF. The CDR3 DNA reads as TGTGCGAGGACTAGCGGGAACAATGAGCAGTTCTTC. The genes are TRBV19 and TRBJ2-1; 12 nucleotides match TRBD2. The germline gives CDR1 LNHDA, CDR2 SQIVND (reference sequence). The CDR3 contains 12 residues.

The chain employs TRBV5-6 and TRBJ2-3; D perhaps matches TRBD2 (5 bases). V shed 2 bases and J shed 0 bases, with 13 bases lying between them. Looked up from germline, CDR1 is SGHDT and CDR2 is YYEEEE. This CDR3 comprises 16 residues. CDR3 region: CASSLKLGGSTDTQYF. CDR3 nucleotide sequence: TGTGCCAGCAGCTTAAAGCTTGGCGGGAGCACAGATACGCAGTATTTT.

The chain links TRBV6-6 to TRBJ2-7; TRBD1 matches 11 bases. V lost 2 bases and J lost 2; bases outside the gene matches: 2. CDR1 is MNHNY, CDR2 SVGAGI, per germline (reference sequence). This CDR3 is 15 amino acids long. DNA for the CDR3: TGTGCCAGCAGTTACGGGGACAGGGGGACCTACGAGCAGTACTTC. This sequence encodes CASSYGDRGTYEQYF.

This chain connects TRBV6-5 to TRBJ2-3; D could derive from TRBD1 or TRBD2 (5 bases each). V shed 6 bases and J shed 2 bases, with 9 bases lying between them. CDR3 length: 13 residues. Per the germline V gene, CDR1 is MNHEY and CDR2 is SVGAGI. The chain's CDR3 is CASRGDFTDTQYF. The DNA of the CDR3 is TGTGCCAGCAGGGGGGATTTCACAGATACGCAGTATTTT.

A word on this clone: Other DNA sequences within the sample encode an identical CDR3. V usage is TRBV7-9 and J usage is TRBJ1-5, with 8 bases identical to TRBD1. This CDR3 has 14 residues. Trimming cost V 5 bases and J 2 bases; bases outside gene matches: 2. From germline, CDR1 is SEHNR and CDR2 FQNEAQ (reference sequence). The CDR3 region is CASSPGQGNQPQHF. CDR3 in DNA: TGTGCCAGCAGCCCGGGACAGGGCAATCAGCCCCAGCATTTT.

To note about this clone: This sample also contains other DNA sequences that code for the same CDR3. CDR3 region: CAWSVNEQYF. CDR3 nucleotides: TGTGCCTGGAGTGTGAACGAGCAGTACTTC. The chain employs TRBV30 and TRBJ2-7; D gene unclear. The CDR3 loop spans 10 amino acids. Per germline, CDR1 GTSNPN and CDR2 SVGIG (reference sequence). V lost 0 bases and J lost 5, with 2 bases in between.

The CDR3 DNA sequence: TGTGCCAGCAGTTACTCGAGTTGGGGCAATCAGCCCCAGCATTTT. Protein: CASSYSSWGNQPQHF. This chain joins TRBV6-5 and TRBJ1-5; D is unclear. The CDR3 runs to 15 residues. Germline assignment: CDR1 MNHEY and CDR2 SVGAGI. The V gene lost 0 bases and the J gene lost 2 bases, with 8 bases spanning the gap.

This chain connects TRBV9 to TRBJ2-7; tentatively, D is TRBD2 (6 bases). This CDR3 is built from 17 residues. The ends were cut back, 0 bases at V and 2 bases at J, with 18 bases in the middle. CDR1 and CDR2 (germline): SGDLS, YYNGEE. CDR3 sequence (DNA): TGTGCCAGCAGCGTAGAGGTCGGAGGGGCTCGTCCCTACGAGCAGTACTTC. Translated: CASSVEVGGARPYEQYF.